This T cell receptor (beta chain) was identified during a study of blood T cell repertoires in COVID-19. About the research overall: The United States, Italy and Spain supplied acute and convalescent COVID-19 samples. T cells, B-cell-depleted T cells, or PBMCs supplied cDNA or gDNA.

Original data processing: Amplification with reference gene primers provided the estimates of nucleated cell counts. Sequenced by immunoSEQ multiplex PCR; TCRdb stores in-frame clones only, minus some. V and J calls and clone size are copied from that table; D and trimming were computed from the DNA. The data show 95,000 to 150,000 clones, with around 74% seen just once and around 6% held by the top ten. The V gene's germline CDR1 is KGHDR and CDR2 SFDVKD. V trimming: 3 bases; J trimming: 1 base; junction bases outside the gene matches: 14. The CDR3 length is 19 residues. The sequence derives from a man between 60 and 75 years old with acute or convalescent COVID-19. The chain couples TRBV24-1 to TRBJ2-5; 9 positions agree with TRBD2. Sequenced: peripheral blood. CDR3 bases: TGTGCCACCAGTGATCCGCATTCAGGGAGAGCGGGAGGCCAAGAGACCCAGTACTTC. Its translation: CATSDPHSGRAGGQETQYF.